Below, 18 T cell receptor beta chains from the same sample are listed, as sequenced in a study of identical twins. MiXCR, applied by TCRdb to the 5' RACE reads, yields one record per CDR3 protein. The table includes under 900,000 distinct CDR3 sequences, roughly 18% detected once. These data were likewise used in another study, on T cells expressing NK-cell markers.

What was sequenced was PBMCs. These receptors all stem from a woman under 30 in good health.

This clonotype was observed a handful of times. The chain carries TRBV20-1 and TRBJ2-3, with D possibly being TRBD2 (6 bases). There are 13 residues in the CDR3. Germline values: CDR1 DFQATT, CDR2 SNEGSKA (reference sequence). Between the trimmed V and J ends, which lost 5 bases and 4 bases, there was a span of 13 bases. This CDR3 reads CSAAPGSADTQYF. The CDR3 region has the DNA TGCAGTGCTGCCCCCGGGAGCGCAGATACGCAGTATTTT.

V gene TRBV12-3 or TRBV12-4 combines with J gene TRBJ1-1; D ambiguous. The CDR3 totals 13 residues. The ends were cut back, 5 bases at V and 1 base at J, with 8 bases in the middle. In nucleotides, the CDR3 is TGTGCCAGCAGTCCCACATCGAACACTGAAGCTTTCTTT. Protein sequence: CASSPTSNTEAFF.

The chain links TRBV7-2 to TRBJ2-2, with D possibly being TRBD2 (6 bases). Trimming shortened V by 5 bases and J by 1 base, and 14 bases separated the two germline ends. This CDR3 has 16 amino acids. Germline CDR1 and CDR2: SGHTA and FQGNSA. CDR3 amino acids: CASSLMGRGNTGELFF. CDR3 nucleotide sequence: TGTGCCAGCAGCCTCATGGGGCGGGGGAACACCGGGGAGCTGTTTTTT.

This clonotype was observed a handful of times. The chain uses TRBV24-1 and TRBJ2-4; 8 nucleotides line up with TRBD1. The CDR3 runs 14 residues. J gave up 6 bases and V 5 bases, and 5 bases lay outside the gene matches. Germline V gives CDR1 KGHDR, CDR2 SFDVKD. CDR3 nucleotide sequence: TGTGCCACCAGTGCAGGGGGCGCACCAAACATTCAGTACTTC. Translated: CATSAGGAPNIQYF.

The rearrangement links TRBV29-1 to TRBJ1-5; D is unclear. Germline CDR1 and CDR2: SQVTM and ANQGSEA. CDR3 length: 15 residues. Trimming removed 7 bases from V and 1 base from J, with 17 bases in between. The CDR3 region has the DNA TGCAGCGCCACCCTGGGGAGAGGAAGCAATCAGCCCCAGCATTTT. Residues: CSATLGRGSNQPQHF.

This clonotype has only a few counts. The DNA of the CDR3 is TGCAGTGCTAGCGGTGCGGTGAGCACAGATACGCAGTATTTT. Protein sequence: CSASGAVSTDTQYF. The rearrangement uses TRBV20-1 and TRBJ2-3, with D unclear. This CDR3 has 14 residues. Germline V gives CDR1 DFQATT, CDR2 SNEGSKA (reference sequence). V was shortened by 3 bases and J by 0 bases, with 10 bases between the two germline ends.

This CDR3 is CASSPGGTGNTEAFF. The CDR3 DNA follows: TGCGCCAGCAGCCCGGGGGGGACAGGTAACACTGAAGCTTTCTTT. The chain recombines TRBV5-1 with TRBJ1-1, with 8 bases aligning to TRBD1. Germline CDR1 and CDR2: SGHRS and YFSETQ. The junction had 7 bases not matched to a gene; V was cut back by 4 bases and J by 2 bases. The CDR3 length is 15 residues.

V gene TRBV5-1 combines with J gene TRBJ2-1; 9 bases are shared with TRBD1. From germline, CDR1 is SGHRS and CDR2 YFSETQ. This CDR3 contains 14 residues. V gave up 7 bases and J gave up 8 bases; unmatched junction bases: 10. The CDR3 nucleotides read TGCGCCAGCCATCTCTCTACAGGGGGCGATGAGCAGTTCTTC. This translates into CASHLSTGGDEQFF.

The V call is TRBV20-1, the J call TRBJ2-3, with unresolved D. Germline CDR1 DFQATT, CDR2 SNEGSKA (reference sequence). The CDR3 contains 12 residues. Trimming left V 2 bases short and J 6 bases short, with 9 bases between. This CDR3 reads CSARLLWDTQYF. The CDR3 DNA reads as TGCAGTGCTAGACTCTTGTGGGATACGCAGTATTTT.

V is TRBV12-3 or TRBV12-4 and J is TRBJ2-1; D gene ambiguous. The CDR3 is made up of 13 amino acids. The V and J ends lost 6 bases and 10 bases respectively, with 16 bases between them. This CDR3 is CASSPLGSEEQFF. Written as DNA, the CDR3 is TGTGCCAGCAGCCCCTTAGGGTCCGAAGAGCAGTTCTTC.

V is TRBV7-2 and J is TRBJ2-3, with TRBD1 matching over 10 bases. This CDR3 is 14 amino acids long. From germline, CDR1 is SGHTA and CDR2 FQGNSA. The V and J ends lost 5 bases and 4 bases, in that order; junction bases with no gene match: 3. This chain's CDR3 is CASSADRGADTQYF. The DNA for the CDR3 is TGTGCCAGCAGCGCGGACAGGGGGGCAGATACGCAGTATTTT.

This clonotype turned up a few times. This sequence joins TRBV4-3 and TRBJ2-1, with D hard to call. Germline V gene data show CDR1 as LGHNA and CDR2 as YSLEER. V was pared by 3 bases and J by 9 bases, with 15 bases between. The CDR3 spans 14 residues. This chain's CDR3 is CASSQDLSGSEQFF. CDR3 nucleotide sequence: TGCGCCAGCAGCCAGGATCTCTCCGGTAGTGAGCAGTTCTTC.

Here the CDR3 DNA reads TGTGCCACCAGCAGAGAGAGCCGGACAGTAGTCGGGCAGCCCCAGCATTTT. Translating gives CATSRESRTVVGQPQHF. This chain connects TRBV15 to TRBJ1-5, with D tentatively TRBD1 (6 bases). The germline gives CDR1 LNHNV, CDR2 YYDKDF (reference sequence). V was cut by 0 bases and J by 7 bases, with 19 bases left in between. CDR3 length: 17 amino acids.

This rearrangement joins TRBV6-5 to TRBJ2-1; D is possibly TRBD2 (7 bases). V was pared by 2 bases and J by 5 bases, with 10 bases between. The CDR3 has 14 residues. Germline assignment: CDR1 MNHEY and CDR2 SVGAGI. CDR3 nucleotides: TGTGCCAGCAGTTACCGGGGGGCCAACAATGAGCAGTTCTTC. Its translation: CASSYRGANNEQFF.

The chain links TRBV29-1 to TRBJ2-7, with a possible D match to TRBD1 (5 bases). Per the germline V gene, CDR1 is SQVTM and CDR2 is ANQGSEA. Trimming removed 3 bases at V and 0 bases at J, with 15 bases between. This CDR3 has 15 residues. The CDR3 nucleotides are TGCAGCGTTGAGGGTAAGGCAGGGTTCTCCTACGAGCAGTACTTC. This sequence encodes CSVEGKAGFSYEQYF.

The J gene is TRBJ2-7, the V gene TRBV6-1; the match to TRBD1 covers 9 bases. This CDR3 comprises 15 residues. Trimming removed 0 bases from V and 2 bases from J; junction bases left unmatched: 2. Germline CDR1 MNHNS, CDR2 SASEGT. In DNA form, the CDR3 reads TGTGCCAGCAGTGAAGCGGGACAGGGTACCTACGAGCAGTACTTC. Protein product: CASSEAGQGTYEQYF.

The sample holds one count of this clonotype. The V and J genes are TRBV3-1 and TRBJ2-2; 7 bases fit TRBD2. The germline gives CDR1 LGHDT, CDR2 YNNKEL (reference sequence). J lost 0 bases, V lost 1 base, and 2 bases had no gene match. This CDR3 contains 16 residues. The chain's CDR3 is CASSQVGGSNTGELFF. Here the CDR3 DNA reads TGTGCCAGCAGCCAAGTGGGGGGGTCGAACACCGGGGAGCTGTTTTTT. The full variable domain, its missing parts supplied by reference TRBV3-1 and TRBJ2-2, is DTAVSQTPKYLVTQMGNDKSIKCEQNLGHDTMYWYKQDSKKFLKIMFSYNNKELIINETVPNRFSPKSPDKAHLNLHINSLELGDSAVYFCASSQVGGSNTGELFFGEGSRLTVL.

This chain links TRBV9 with TRBJ2-3; a weak D match, TRBD1 (5 bases). Trimming cost V 2 bases and J 2 bases, with 9 bases left between them. The CDR3 covers 14 residues. Germline values: CDR1 SGDLS, CDR2 YYNGEE. CDR3 coding DNA: TGTGCCAGCAGCGTTGGGGCCCCCACAGATACGCAGTATTTT. Protein product: CASSVGAPTDTQYF.